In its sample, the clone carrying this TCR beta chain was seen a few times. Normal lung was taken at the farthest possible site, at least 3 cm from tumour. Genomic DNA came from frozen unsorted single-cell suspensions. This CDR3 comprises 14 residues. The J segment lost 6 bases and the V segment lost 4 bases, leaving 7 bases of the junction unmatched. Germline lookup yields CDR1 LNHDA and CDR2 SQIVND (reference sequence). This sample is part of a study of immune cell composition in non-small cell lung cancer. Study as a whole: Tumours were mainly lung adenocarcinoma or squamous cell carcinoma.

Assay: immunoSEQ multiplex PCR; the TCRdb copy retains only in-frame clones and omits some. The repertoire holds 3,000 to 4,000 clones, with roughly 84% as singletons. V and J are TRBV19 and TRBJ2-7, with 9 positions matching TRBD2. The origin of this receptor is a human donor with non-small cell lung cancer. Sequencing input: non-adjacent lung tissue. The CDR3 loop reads CASSRASGILEQYF. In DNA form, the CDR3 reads TGTGCCAGTAGTAGGGCTAGCGGGATCCTCGAGCAGTACTTC.